This TCR beta chain was sequenced during a study of blood T cell repertoires in COVID-19. Looking at the study overall: Acute and convalescent COVID-19 samples came from the United States, Italy and Spain. In each case, the material was cDNA or gDNA derived from T cells, B-cell-depleted T cells, or PBMCs.

The germline gives CDR1 LNHNV, CDR2 YYDKDF (reference sequence). The CDR3 is 14 amino acids. With 5 bases removed from V and 3 bases from J, the gap between germline ends came to 13 bases. Methods used by the authors: The assay estimated nucleated cells by amplifying reference gene primers. Method: immunoSEQ multiplex PCR; TCRdb's copy keeps in-frame clones and lacks some. The V and J calls and clone size are taken from that table; D and trimming were inferred from the DNA. The sample lists a few hundred thousand clones; around 83% were seen once. The clonotype comes from a woman aged 45-65 years with acute or convalescent COVID-19. The chain has TRBV15 and TRBJ1-1; TRBD1 might be the D (5 bases). The sample was peripheral blood. CDR3 DNA sequence: TGTGCCACCAGCGGCACGGGGGGGTACACTGAAGCTTTCTTT. Translation: CATSGTGGYTEAFF.